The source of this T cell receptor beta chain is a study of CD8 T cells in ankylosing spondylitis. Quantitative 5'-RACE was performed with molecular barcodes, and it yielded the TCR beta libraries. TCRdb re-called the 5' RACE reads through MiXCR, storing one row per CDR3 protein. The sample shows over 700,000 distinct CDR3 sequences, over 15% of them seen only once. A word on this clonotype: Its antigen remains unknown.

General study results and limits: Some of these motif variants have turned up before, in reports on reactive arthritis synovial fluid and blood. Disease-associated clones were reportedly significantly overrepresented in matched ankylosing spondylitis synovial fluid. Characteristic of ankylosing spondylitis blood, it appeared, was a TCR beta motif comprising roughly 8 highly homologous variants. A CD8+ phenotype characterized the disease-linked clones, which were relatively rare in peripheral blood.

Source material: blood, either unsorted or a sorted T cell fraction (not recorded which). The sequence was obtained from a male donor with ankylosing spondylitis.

The CDR3 spells CASSDGQGDNSPLHF. CDR3 bases: TGCGCCAGCAGCGACGGACAAGGGGATAATTCACCCCTCCACTTT. This chain connects TRBV5-1 to TRBJ1-6; D is possibly TRBD1 (5 bases). Trimming left V 4 bases short and J 5 bases short, with 13 bases between. The CDR3 length is 15 residues. Per the germline V gene, CDR1 is SGHRS and CDR2 is YFSETQ.